These 32 T cell receptor beta chains share one sample of origin, sequenced in a study of CD8 T cells in Susac syndrome. With random hexamers, roughly 0.45 to 1 ug RNA was reverse transcribed. TCRdb re-analysed the immunoSEQ multiplex PCR reads in MiXCR, keeping a single row per CDR3 protein. This table holds 180,000 or so distinct CDR3 sequences, almost 96% found once. The sequenced material came from CD4+ T cells from PBMCs. These receptors all stem from a human donor with multiple sclerosis.

The V call is TRBV3-1, the J call TRBJ2-5; a weak D match, TRBD2 (6 bases). The CDR3 consists of 14 residues. CDR1 and CDR2 from the germline V gene are LGHDT and YNNKEL (reference sequence). V lost 3 bases and J lost 7, with 15 bases in between. CDR3: CASSHRRTIVTQYF. The CDR3 bases are TGTGCCAGCAGCCACCGAAGGACTATCGTGACCCAGTACTTC.

In its sample, this clonotype was seen once. The chain is built from TRBV15 and TRBJ2-5; D is perhaps TRBD1 or TRBD2 (6 bases each). The CDR3 spans 16 residues. The germline V and J ends were trimmed by 7 bases and 5 bases, with 23 bases remaining between them. Germline CDR1 reads LNHNV; CDR2 reads YYDKDF (reference sequence). CDR3 nucleotides: TGTGCCACCACCCAGGGGACCCCGACTAGGTGGGAGACCCAGTACTTC. Its protein product is CATTQGTPTRWETQYF. Complete variable domain (other parts from reference TRBV15 and TRBJ2-5): DAMVIQNPRYQVTQFGKPVTLSCSQTLNHNVMYWYQQKSSQAPKLLFHYYDKDFNNEADTPDNFQSRRPNTSFCFLDIRSPGLGDTAMYLCATTQGTPTRWETQYFGPGTRLLVL.

The chain couples TRBV4-3 to TRBJ1-6; no firm D call. Germline V gives CDR1 LGHNA, CDR2 YSLEER. This CDR3 region has 17 residues. Trimming shortened V by 0 bases and J by 7 bases, and 16 bases separated the two germline ends. CDR3 sequence (DNA): TGCGCCAGCAGCCAAGATGTGACACCCCGGAAGAATTCACCCCTCCACTTT. Amino acid sequence: CASSQDVTPRKNSPLHF.

The rearrangement links TRBV12-3 or TRBV12-4 to TRBJ1-2, with a possible D match to TRBD1 (5 bases). V was pared by 3 bases and J by 4 bases, with 12 bases between. CDR3 size: 14 residues. CDR3 nucleotides: TGTGCCAGCAGTTTTGGGGGAGGGAGCTATGGCTACACCTTC. It translates to CASSFGGGSYGYTF.

The count of this clonotype is one. This chain connects TRBV20-1 to TRBJ2-5, with no clear D. CDR3 length: 18 amino acids. Trimming shortened V by 0 bases and J by 3 bases, and 23 bases separated the two germline ends. The germline V gene encodes CDR1 DFQATT and CDR2 SNEGSKA (reference sequence). CDR3 DNA sequence: TGCAGTGCTAGAGATCTCTCCGCCAGGCCACTCCGCAAAGAGACCCAGTACTTC. Translation gives CSARDLSARPLRKETQYF.

The rearrangement uses TRBV7-2 and TRBJ1-2, with 7 positions matching TRBD1. Germline CDR1 reads SGHTA; CDR2 reads FQGNSA. The CDR3 runs to 13 residues. J gave up 7 bases and V 7 bases, and 9 bases lay outside the gene matches. The CDR3 DNA reads as TGTGCCAGCAACCTAGACAGGGAGACTGGCTACACCTTC. It codes for CASNLDRETGYTF. The full variable domain, rest sourced from reference TRBV7-2 and TRBJ1-2, is GAGVSQSPSNKVTEKGKDVELRCDPISGHTALYWYRQSLGQGLEFLIYFQGNSAPDKSGLPSDRFSAERTGGSVSTLTIQRTQQEDSAVYLCASNLDRETGYTFGSGTRLTVV.

V gene TRBV29-1 combines with J gene TRBJ1-2, with D possibly TRBD1 on 6 matching bases. The CDR3 contains 13 residues. With 7 bases removed from V and 2 bases from J, the gap between germline ends came to 14 bases. CDR1 and CDR2 from the germline V gene are SQVTM and ANQGSEA. The CDR3 sequence is CSAGQMTNYGYTF. In nucleotides, the CDR3 is TGCAGCGCAGGACAGATGACCAACTATGGCTACACCTTC.

The V gene is TRBV11-2, the J gene TRBJ2-1; TRBD1 agrees at 10 bases. The CDR3 totals 14 residues. V shed 5 bases, J shed 7 bases, and the junction held 5 bases outside the gene matches. Germline assignment: CDR1 SGHAT and CDR2 FQNNGV. The CDR3 here is CASSDRGPRNEQFF. In DNA, the CDR3 is TGTGCCAGCAGCGACAGGGGGCCGAGGAATGAGCAGTTCTTC.

The rearrangement joins TRBV20-1 to TRBJ1-5; a possible D gene is TRBD1 (6 bases). Trimming took off 6 bases at V and 4 bases at J, with 16 bases between the two ends. The CDR3 is 14 residues long. Germline lookup yields CDR1 DFQATT and CDR2 SNEGSKA (reference sequence). The chain's CDR3 is CSANGGGANQPQHF. CDR3 bases: TGCAGTGCCAATGGAGGGGGGGCGAATCAGCCCCAGCATTTT.

This rearrangement joins TRBV30 to TRBJ1-5; D uncertain. V dropped 5 bases and J dropped 0 bases, with 11 bases sitting between them. In germline, CDR1 is GTSNPN, CDR2 SVGIG (reference sequence). The CDR3 is 14 residues long. The CDR3 DNA sequence: TGTGCCTGGTCTGTGGGAAATAGCAATCAGCCCCAGCATTTT. It is translated as CAWSVGNSNQPQHF.

This clonotype was observed a single time. The chain is built from TRBV20-1 and TRBJ1-4, with 10 nucleotides matching TRBD1. Germline values: CDR1 DFQATT, CDR2 SNEGSKA (reference sequence). The V gene end was trimmed by 0 bases and the J gene end by 5 bases; junction bases not matched to a gene: 3. The CDR3 has 15 residues. The CDR3 nucleotides read TGCAGTGCTAGAGATTCGGGACAGGGGAATGAAAAACTGTTTTTT. It translates to CSARDSGQGNEKLFF.

The V call is TRBV5-6, the J call TRBJ1-1, with no clear D. Trimming removed 4 bases at V and 1 base at J, with 8 bases between. CDR1 and CDR2 from the germline V gene are SGHDT and YYEEEE. This CDR3 contains 13 residues. The CDR3, as DNA: TGTGCCAGCAGCACCCCAGGGAACACTGAAGCTTTCTTT. This codes for CASSTPGNTEAFF.

The chain employs TRBV20-1 and TRBJ2-1; 8 bases are a match to TRBD2. This CDR3 spans 13 amino acids. Germline-derived CDR1 and CDR2 are DFQATT and SNEGSKA (reference sequence). Trimming took 5 bases from V and 7 from J; bases not matched to a gene: 7. CDR3 loop: CSAGTGGTNEQFF. The CDR3 DNA reads as TGCAGTGCTGGAACGGGGGGGACTAATGAGCAGTTCTTC.

The CDR3 spells CASSAPLKPNYGYTF. In DNA, the CDR3 is TGTGCCAGCAGCGCACCCCTGAAACCGAACTATGGCTACACCTTC. The genes are TRBV11-2 and TRBJ1-2; D remains unclear. V lost 5 bases to trimming and J lost 2 bases, with 15 bases between them. The CDR3 sequence is 15 residues long. Germline V lookup: CDR1 SGHAT, CDR2 FQNNGV.

The gene calls are TRBV4-2 and TRBJ1-2; no reliable D call. Germline CDR1 and CDR2: LGHNA and YNFKEQ. This CDR3 is built from 15 residues. V was pared by 1 base and J by 4 bases, with 13 bases between. The DNA for the CDR3 is TGTGCCAGCAGCCAAGTCCCCGACACATCCTATGGCTACACCTTC. Its protein is CASSQVPDTSYGYTF.

The genes are TRBV6-2 or TRBV6-3 and TRBJ1-5; D uncertain. CDR1 is MNHEY and CDR2 is SVGEGT in the germline V gene. Trimming took off 1 base at V and 5 bases at J, with 12 bases between the two ends. The CDR3 spans 15 residues. The CDR3: CASSYFQWAHQPQHF. CDR3 nucleotides: TGTGCCAGCAGTTACTTCCAATGGGCCCATCAGCCCCAGCATTTT.

J is TRBJ2-7 and V is TRBV9, with a possible D match to TRBD2 (6 bases). V dropped 7 bases and J dropped 0 bases, with 11 bases sitting between them. Germline values: CDR1 SGDLS, CDR2 YYNGEE. The CDR3 spans 13 residues. The CDR3 here is CASGDGSSYEQYF. The CDR3 DNA sequence: TGTGCCAGCGGGGACGGGAGCTCCTACGAGCAGTACTTC.

This chain joins TRBV14 and TRBJ1-1; the D is unclear. The CDR3 covers 13 residues. Per the germline V gene, CDR1 is SGHDN and CDR2 is FVKESK. The V end lost 2 bases, the J end lost 2 bases, and 6 bases lay between the germline ends. Written as DNA, the CDR3 is TGTGCCAGCAGCCAACACATTAACACTGAAGCTTTCTTT. It codes for CASSQHINTEAFF. Drawing the rest from reference TRBV14 and TRBJ1-1, the complete variable domain is EAGVTQFPSHSVIEKGQTVTLRCDPISGHDNLYWYRRVMGKEIKFLLHFVKESKQDESGMPNNRFLAERTGGTYSTLKVQPAELEDSGVYFCASSQHINTEAFFGQGTRLTVV.

J is TRBJ1-4 and V is TRBV29-1; 8 positions agree with TRBD1. CDR1 is SQVTM and CDR2 is ANQGSEA in the germline V gene. The CDR3 spans 13 residues. The J segment lost 7 bases and the V segment lost 7 bases, leaving 8 bases of the junction unmatched. The CDR3 coding sequence is TGCAGCGCCCGGACAGGGTCAGCTGAAAAACTGTTTTTT. Translation: CSARTGSAEKLFF.

The rearrangement joins TRBV4-1 to TRBJ2-3, with 10 bases matching TRBD2. Germline values: CDR1 MGHRA, CDR2 YSYEKL. Trimming at V came to 1 base and at J to 11 bases, leaving 9 bases not matched to a gene. This CDR3 is 15 amino acids long. The CDR3 reads CASSQGVSGGPGQYF. CDR3 nucleotide sequence: TGCGCCAGCAGCCAAGGGGTTAGCGGGGGGCCCGGGCAGTATTTT.

V is TRBV28 and J is TRBJ2-3; the D gene is possibly TRBD2 (5 bases). The V and J ends lost 5 bases and 9 bases respectively, with 12 bases between them. The CDR3 consists of 12 residues. CDR1 and CDR2 from the germline V gene are MDHEN and SYDVKM. CDR3 in amino acids: CASSPRTVTQYF. CDR3 coding DNA: TGTGCCAGCAGTCCGAGGACTGTCACGCAGTATTTT.

J is TRBJ2-7 and V is TRBV20-1, with 7 positions matching TRBD2. The CDR3 is made up of 15 amino acids. Germline CDR1 and CDR2: DFQATT and SNEGSKA (reference sequence). J lost 2 bases, V lost 0 bases, and 7 bases had no gene match. CDR3 in DNA: TGCAGTGCTAGAGATGGGAGGGACTATACCTACGAGCAGTACTTC. Translation: CSARDGRDYTYEQYF.

This rearrangement joins TRBV20-1 to TRBJ2-6; perhaps TRBD2 as D (5 bases). Germline V CDR1 and CDR2: DFQATT, SNEGSKA (reference sequence). This CDR3 is built from 15 residues. V was clipped by 6 bases and J by 0 bases, with 12 bases between them. The CDR3 DNA reads TGCAGTGCGCCGACGGCGGGCTCTGGGGCCAACGTCCTGACTTTC. It encodes CSAPTAGSGANVLTF.

The chain employs TRBV30 and TRBJ1-1, with TRBD1 identical over 8 bases. V lost 5 bases, J lost 11 bases, and 10 bases stayed unmatched. The CDR3 loop spans 12 amino acids. The germline V gene encodes CDR1 GTSNPN and CDR2 SVGIG (reference sequence). CDR3 nucleotides: TGTGCCTGGGACAGGGGCCCATCCGGGGCTTTCTTT. It codes for CAWDRGPSGAFF.

The chain employs TRBV3-1 and TRBJ2-2; no clear D gene. The germline gives CDR1 LGHDT, CDR2 YNNKEL (reference sequence). The CDR3 loop spans 12 amino acids. Trimming took 3 bases from V and 5 from J, leaving 4 bases between them. The CDR3 spells CASSQATGELFF. The CDR3 bases are TGTGCCAGCAGCCAGGCGACCGGGGAGCTGTTTTTT.

The rearrangement links TRBV20-1 to TRBJ2-7, with 7 positions matching TRBD2. CDR3 length: 14 residues. Germline loops: CDR1 DFQATT, CDR2 SNEGSKA (reference sequence). Unmatched junction bases numbered 9, after V lost 5 bases and J lost 2 bases. The CDR3 loop reads CSAFGGSGPYEQYF. The CDR3 nucleotides are TGCAGTGCTTTCGGGGGGTCCGGACCCTACGAGCAGTACTTC.

The rearrangement links TRBV28 to TRBJ2-1, with D possibly matching TRBD2 (7 bases). This CDR3 is built from 16 residues. Germline CDR1 is MDHEN and CDR2 is SYDVKM. Trimming took 2 bases from V and 4 from J, leaving 15 bases between them. The CDR3: CASSLLEGGTYNEQFF. The CDR3 DNA sequence: TGTGCCAGCAGTTTACTTGAGGGGGGGACATACAATGAGCAGTTCTTC.

CDR3 coding DNA: TGTGCCAGCAGCCAACCCCGACAGGGGGTAGGGGCCAACGTCCTGACTTTC. Amino acids: CASSQPRQGVGANVLTF. V is TRBV5-4 and J is TRBJ2-6; 9 bases map to TRBD1. V shed 4 bases, J shed 4 bases, and the junction held 9 bases outside the gene matches. The CDR3 sequence is 17 residues long. Germline CDR1 reads SGHNT; CDR2 reads YYREEE (reference sequence).

V gene TRBV7-8 combines with J gene TRBJ2-7, with no clear D. V gave up 0 bases and J gave up 2 bases, with 11 bases separating them. Germline-derived CDR1 and CDR2 are SGHVS and FQNEAQ. The CDR3 extends over 15 amino acids. The CDR3 nucleotides read TGTGCCAGCAGCTTAGCCGCCGGTGGTACCTACGAGCAGTACTTC. It translates to CASSLAAGGTYEQYF.

This chain links TRBV6-6 with TRBJ1-6; possibly TRBD1 for D (5 bases). V lost 2 bases and J 7 bases, leaving 9 bases between the germline ends. Germline V CDR1 and CDR2: MNHNY, SVGAGI (reference sequence). The CDR3 runs to 14 residues. The CDR3 here is CASSYVGENSPLHF. The CDR3, as DNA: TGTGCCAGCAGTTACGTGGGGGAAAATTCACCCCTCCACTTT.

The rearrangement links TRBV6-6 to TRBJ2-3, with D uncertain. From germline, CDR1 is MNHNY and CDR2 SVGAGI (reference sequence). Between the trimmed V and J ends, which lost 5 bases and 6 bases, there was a span of 6 bases. This CDR3 contains 11 residues. Written as DNA, the CDR3 is TGTGCCAGCAGTAACTTGGATACGCAGTATTTT. Its protein product is CASSNLDTQYF.

The rearrangement links TRBV6-6 to TRBJ2-3, with unresolved D. With 4 bases removed from V and 2 bases from J, the gap between germline ends came to 10 bases. Germline-derived CDR1 and CDR2 are MNHNY and SVGAGI (reference sequence). This CDR3 comprises 14 residues. The CDR3, as DNA: TGTGCCAGCAGTTGGAACAAAATCACAGATACGCAGTATTTT. Amino acid sequence: CASSWNKITDTQYF.